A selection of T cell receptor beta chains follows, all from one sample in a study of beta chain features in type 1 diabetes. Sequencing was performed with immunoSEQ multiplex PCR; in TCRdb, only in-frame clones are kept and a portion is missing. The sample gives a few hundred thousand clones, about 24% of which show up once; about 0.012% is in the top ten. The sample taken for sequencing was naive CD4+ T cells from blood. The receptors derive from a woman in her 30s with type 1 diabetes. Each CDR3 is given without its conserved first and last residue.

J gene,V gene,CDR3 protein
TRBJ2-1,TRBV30,AWSVLREGEQF
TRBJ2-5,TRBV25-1,ASSEWGSGRAGETQY
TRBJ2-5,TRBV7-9,ASSPPRRGQETQY
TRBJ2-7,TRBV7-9,ASSLGRVWEQY
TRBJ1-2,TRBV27,ASSGQGLGYT
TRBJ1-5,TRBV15,ATSRLLYRDRDNQPQH
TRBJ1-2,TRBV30,AWSRESRYT
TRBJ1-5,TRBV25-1,ASSDRGAQH
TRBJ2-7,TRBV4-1,ASRPRLAGVQEQY
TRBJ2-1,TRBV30,ACGNQGQGYNEQF
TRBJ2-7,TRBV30,AWRRDRGLYEQY
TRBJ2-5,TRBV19,ASSIGRFQETQY
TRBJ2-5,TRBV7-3,ASSLGGIQETQY
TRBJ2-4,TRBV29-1,SVEGGLAKNIQY
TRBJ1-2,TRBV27,ASSSLQGAHPNYGYT
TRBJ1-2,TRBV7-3,ASSRGHSYGYT
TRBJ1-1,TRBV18,ASTGTANTEAF
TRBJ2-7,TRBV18,ASSPSRTGNYEQY
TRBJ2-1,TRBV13,ASSSGLAGNEQF
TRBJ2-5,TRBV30,AWTVKETQY
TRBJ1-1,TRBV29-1,SVRERLNTEAF
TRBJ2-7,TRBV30,AWSLLAGRYEQY
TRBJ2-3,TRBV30,AWSALRGGDTQY
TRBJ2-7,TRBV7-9,ASSQAGQGFHEQY
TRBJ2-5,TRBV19,ASSKGPRGGQETQY
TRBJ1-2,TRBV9,ASSGGTENYGYT
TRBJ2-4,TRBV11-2,ASSPLAGGGRQSKNIQY
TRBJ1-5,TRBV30,AWSLEGVQPQH
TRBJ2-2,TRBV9,ASSVRGAGELF
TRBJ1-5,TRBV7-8,ASSLVQSGNQPQH
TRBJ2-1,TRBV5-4,ASRPERGWRVNEQF
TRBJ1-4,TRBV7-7,ASSLVGGAGEKLF
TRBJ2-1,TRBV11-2,ASSLGGGMGSYNEQF
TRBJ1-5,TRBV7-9,ASSPGSGYGQPQH
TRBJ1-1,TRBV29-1,SVGWQGGTEAF
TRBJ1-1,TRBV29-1,SVLQGGDTEAF
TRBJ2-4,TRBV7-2,ASSLSRTGENIQY
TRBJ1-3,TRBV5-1,ASSRDRGIGNTIY
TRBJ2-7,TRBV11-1,ASSYRQGHEQY
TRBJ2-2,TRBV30,AWRLGAARAGELF